The 30 T cell receptor beta chains in this list originate from one sample, sequenced in a study of cytomegalovirus exposure and HLA in healthy donors. The PCR was carried out with 60 Vbeta primers and 13 Jbeta primers. Profiling relied on immunoSEQ multiplex PCR, and the TCRdb table lists in-frame clones only, not all of them. The sample holds 70,000 to 95,000 clones, roughly four fifths seen once. Sequenced sample: PBMCs. The receptors were sampled from a woman aged 18-35 years in good health and CMV-seropositive.

This clone was recorded a few times. The rearrangement joins TRBV7-9 to TRBJ2-7, with D possibly TRBD1 on 5 matching bases. This CDR3 has 14 residues. Trimming pared 0 bases from V and 3 bases from J, leaving 9 bases between. CDR1 is SEHNR, CDR2 FQNEAQ, per germline (reference sequence). The CDR3 DNA reads as TGTGCCAGCAGCTTAGCGGGGCAGATCTACGAGCAGTACTTC. Its translation: CASSLAGQIYEQYF.

This clone was detected a few times. This chain connects TRBV5-1 to TRBJ2-2; D call uncertain. Germline lookup yields CDR1 SGHRS and CDR2 YFSETQ. The V gene lost 1 base and the J gene lost 4 bases, with 14 bases spanning the gap. The CDR3 has 16 amino acids. The CDR3 nucleotides read TGCGCCAGCAGCTTGACGATGGAGAAAGTCACCGGGGAGCTGTTTTTT. Its protein product is CASSLTMEKVTGELFF.

This clone was picked up a small number of times. The chain couples TRBV30 to TRBJ1-1; D is unclear. Germline lookup yields CDR1 GTSNPN and CDR2 SVGIG (reference sequence). The CDR3 has 11 amino acids. The CDR3 coding sequence is TGTGGATTTAAAGGTAGCTCTGAAGCTTTCTTT. Residues: CGFKGSSEAFF.

This clone showed up just a few times. The J gene is TRBJ2-1, the V gene TRBV6-5; TRBD2 aligns across 9 bases. The CDR3 spans 15 residues. Germline-derived CDR1 and CDR2 are MNHEY and SVGAGI. Trimming took 5 bases from V and 3 from J; bases not matched to a gene: 5. The CDR3 here is CASSSEAGGYNEQFF. In nucleotides, the CDR3 is TGTGCCAGCAGTAGCGAAGCGGGAGGCTACAATGAGCAGTTCTTC.

The gene calls are TRBV10-2 and TRBJ2-7; 7 nucleotides line up with TRBD1. This CDR3 is 11 amino acids long. V lost 4 bases, J lost 6 bases, and 0 bases stayed unmatched. Germline CDR1 is WSHSY and CDR2 is SAAADI. This chain's CDR3 is CASSAGGEQYF. For the CDR3, the DNA is TGCGCCAGCAGTGCAGGGGGCGAGCAGTACTTC.

V gene TRBV2 combines with J gene TRBJ2-6; D is possibly TRBD2 (5 bases). Germline values: CDR1 SNHLY, CDR2 FYNNEI. V lost 9 bases, J lost 2 bases, and 11 bases lay in between. There are 14 residues in the CDR3. The CDR3: CASEGKTGANVLTF. The CDR3 DNA reads TGTGCCAGTGAGGGCAAAACTGGGGCCAACGTCCTGACTTTC.

The chain recombines TRBV18 with TRBJ1-2, with TRBD1 matching over 7 bases. The CDR3 totals 13 residues. Per the germline V gene, CDR1 is KGHSH and CDR2 is LQKENI. J gave up 7 bases and V 3 bases, and 5 bases lay outside the gene matches. The DNA for the CDR3 is TGTGCCAGCTCACCCGACAGGACAGGTGGCTACACCTTC. Translating gives CASSPDRTGGYTF.

On this clone itself: Other DNA sequences in the sample encode the same CDR3. The chain carries TRBV5-1 and TRBJ2-5; 11 bases are a match to TRBD1. The CDR3 has 16 amino acids. The V and J ends lost 2 bases and 5 bases, in that order; junction bases with no gene match: 8. The germline CDR1 and CDR2 sequences are SGHRS and YFSETQ. CDR3 nucleotides: TGCGCCAGCAGCTTCTCCGGGACAGGGGGAGGTGAGACCCAGTACTTC. Translation gives CASSFSGTGGGETQYF.

In its sample, this clone was seen once. The rearrangement uses TRBV7-9 and TRBJ1-2; 11 bases are shared with TRBD1. Germline trimming cut 6 bases from V and 12 bases from J; bases unmatched to any gene: 9. Germline CDR1 and CDR2: SEHNR and FQNEAQ (reference sequence). The CDR3 is 13 amino acids. CDR3 sequence reads: CASRTGTGGEDTF. The CDR3 nucleotides are TGTGCCAGCAGGACCGGGACAGGGGGGGAGGACACCTTC. The full variable domain, its missing parts supplied by reference TRBV7-9 and TRBJ1-2, is DTGVSQNPRHKITKRGQNVTFRCDPISEHNRLYWYRQTLGQGPEFLTYFQNEAQLEKSRLLSDRFSAERPKGSFSTLEIQRTEQGDSAMYLCASRTGTGGEDTFGSGTRLTVV.

The chain couples TRBV5-1 to TRBJ1-1; possibly TRBD1 for D (6 bases). The CDR3 length is 17 residues. CDR1 and CDR2 from the germline V gene are SGHRS and YFSETQ. V was clipped by 4 bases and J by 3 bases, with 22 bases between them. The CDR3 spells CASSRATGWFTDTEAFF. The CDR3 DNA reads TGCGCCAGCAGCCGCGCCACAGGGTGGTTTACGGACACTGAAGCTTTCTTT.

Here the CDR3 DNA reads TGTGCCAGCAGTGATCGGAGGGGGCATCAGCCCCAGCATTTT. This codes for CASSDRRGHQPQHF. The rearrangement links TRBV2 to TRBJ1-5; 7 bases are shared with TRBD1. The CDR3 length is 14 residues. The junction had 4 bases not matched to a gene; V was cut back by 3 bases and J by 5 bases. CDR1 is SNHLY, CDR2 FYNNEI, per germline.

The chain has TRBV27 and TRBJ1-2; D ambiguous. Germline CDR1 MNHEY, CDR2 SMNVEV (reference sequence). The V and J ends lost 6 bases and 3 bases respectively, with 11 bases between them. This CDR3 has 13 amino acids. CDR3 sequence: CASRNTTYYGYTF. As DNA, the CDR3 is TGTGCCAGCAGAAACACCACCTACTATGGCTACACCTTC.

In this sample, this clone turned up once. CDR3 sequence: CASSINRGSTEAFF. The CDR3 nucleotides read TGTGCCAGTAGTATAAACAGGGGAAGCACTGAAGCTTTCTTT. This chain joins TRBV19 and TRBJ1-1; 7 nucleotides match TRBD1. The trim removed 2 bases at V and 4 bases at J, leaving 4 bases unmatched. Germline CDR1 LNHDA, CDR2 SQIVND (reference sequence). This CDR3 comprises 14 residues.

This clone was recorded once. The J gene is TRBJ2-1, the V gene TRBV5-4; TRBD1 agrees at 7 bases. With 4 bases clipped from V and 5 bases from J, the junction kept 9 bases outside the gene matches. CDR1 is SGHNT and CDR2 is YYREEE in the germline V gene (reference sequence). The CDR3 contains 15 residues. CDR3 loop: CASSQDRVRNNEQFF. Written as DNA, the CDR3 is TGTGCCAGCAGCCAAGACAGGGTTCGGAACAATGAGCAGTTCTTC.

This chain uses TRBV5-1 with TRBJ2-3; 8 nucleotides line up with TRBD1. Per germline, CDR1 SGHRS and CDR2 YFSETQ. V lost 4 bases and J lost 6; bases outside the gene matches: 10. CDR3 length equals 15 residues. DNA for the CDR3: TGCGCCAGCAGCCGGGACAGGAGTGATTCGGATACGCAGTATTTT. Translating gives CASSRDRSDSDTQYF.

This sequence joins TRBV28 and TRBJ1-3, with D uncertain. The CDR3 extends over 12 amino acids. Deletions cut 10 bases from V and 3 bases from J, with 10 bases between. Germline-derived CDR1 and CDR2 are MDHEN and SYDVKM. The CDR3 loop is CATIAGGNTIYF. The DNA for the CDR3 is TGTGCCACTATCGCCGGTGGAAACACCATATATTTT.

The chain links TRBV28 to TRBJ2-7; 7 bases align to TRBD2. V lost 2 bases to trimming and J lost 2 bases; unmatched junction nucleotides: 3. Germline V gene sequence: CDR1 MDHEN, CDR2 SYDVKM. The CDR3 totals 14 residues. CDR3 residues: CASSLNSGAYEQYF. The CDR3 region has the DNA TGTGCCAGCAGTTTAAACAGCGGGGCCTACGAGCAGTACTTC.

The chain combines TRBV7-8 with TRBJ2-7; no reliable D call. V lost 0 bases to trimming and J lost 2 bases, with 11 bases between them. Germline V CDR1 and CDR2: SGHVS, FQNEAQ. This CDR3 region has 15 residues. The CDR3 region has the DNA TGTGCCAGCAGCTTAGCTAGGCAGGCAACCTACGAGCAGTACTTC. Residues: CASSLARQATYEQYF.

The rearrangement links TRBV2 to TRBJ1-3; D possibly corresponds to TRBD1 (5 bases). This CDR3 is 16 amino acids long. V shed 6 bases and J shed 0 bases, with 15 bases lying between them. Germline CDR1 SNHLY, CDR2 FYNNEI. For the CDR3, the DNA is TGTGCCAGCAGGCTGACGGGACTTATCTCTGGAAACACCATATATTTT. Translating gives CASRLTGLISGNTIYF. Full variable domain (remainder filled in from reference TRBV2 and TRBJ1-3): EPEVTQTPSHQVTQMGQEVILRCVPISNHLYFYWYRQILGQKVEFLVSFYNNEISEKSEIFDDQFSVERPDGSNFTLKIRSTKLEDSAMYFCASRLTGLISGNTIYFGEGSWLTVV.

The chain has TRBV25-1 and TRBJ2-3; 7 bases agree with TRBD1. V lost 3 bases, J lost 4 bases, and 7 bases stayed unmatched. Germline values: CDR1 MGHDK, CDR2 SYGVNS. This CDR3 comprises 15 residues. The chain's CDR3 is CASSETGKRADTQYF. CDR3 DNA sequence: TGTGCCAGCAGTGAGACAGGGAAGAGGGCAGATACGCAGTATTTT.

The chain links TRBV5-1 to TRBJ2-3; 7 positions match TRBD2. The CDR3 sequence is 14 residues long. After removal of 3 bases from V and 5 bases from J, the junction contained 6 bases not matched to a gene. Germline V gene data show CDR1 as SGHRS and CDR2 as YFSETQ. CDR3 sequence reads: CASSYDRGEDTQYF. Written as DNA, the CDR3 is TGCGCCAGCAGCTACGACCGGGGGGAAGATACGCAGTATTTT. The full variable domain, with the rest looked up from reference TRBV5-1 and TRBJ2-3, is KAGVTQTPRYLIKTRGQQVTLSCSPISGHRSVSWYQQTPGQGLQFLFEYFSETQRNKGNFPGRFSGRQFSNSRSEMNVSTLELGDSALYLCASSYDRGEDTQYFGPGTRLTVL.

The chain uses TRBV19 and TRBJ1-4; 7 nucleotides agree with TRBD1. V shed 6 bases, J shed 10 bases, and the junction held 8 bases outside the gene matches. The CDR3 totals 13 residues. Germline V gene lookup returns CDR1 LNHDA and CDR2 SQIVND (reference sequence). CDR3 nucleotides: TGTGCCAGTAGGGATGACAGGGTTGGAAAACTGTTTTTT. It is translated as CASRDDRVGKLFF.

This clone was seen a handful of times. This rearrangement joins TRBV25-1 to TRBJ2-5; 8 nucleotides align to TRBD1. The CDR3 is made up of 16 amino acids. Trimming took 3 bases from V and 0 from J; bases not matched to a gene: 6. Germline CDR1 reads MGHDK; CDR2 reads SYGVNS. The CDR3 nucleotides are TGTGCCAGCAGTGATCCCCAGGGGGCAGACCAAGAGACCCAGTACTTC. This translates into CASSDPQGADQETQYF.

This chain connects TRBV7-2 to TRBJ1-2; perhaps TRBD1 as D (5 bases). Trimming cost V 4 bases and J 8 bases, with 20 bases left between them. Looked up from germline, CDR1 is SGHTA and CDR2 is FQGNSA. There are 15 residues in the CDR3. The CDR3, as DNA: TGTGCCAGCAGCTATATCCTGGAAGGGGCTGGAGGCTACACCTTC. Its protein product is CASSYILEGAGGYTF.

The chain carries TRBV7-9 and TRBJ2-2, with 15 bases aligning to TRBD2. After removal of 7 bases from V and 6 bases from J, the junction contained 6 bases not matched to a gene. The CDR3 spans 16 residues. CDR1 and CDR2 (germline): SEHNR, FQNEAQ (reference sequence). CDR3 sequence: CASTPGLAGGAGELFF. The CDR3 bases are TGTGCCAGCACCCCGGGACTAGCGGGGGGCGCCGGGGAGCTGTTTTTT.

The rearrangement uses TRBV9 and TRBJ2-7, with D tentatively TRBD2 (7 bases). Trimming took off 0 bases at V and 7 bases at J, with 14 bases between the two ends. The CDR3 runs to 14 residues. Germline CDR1 SGDLS, CDR2 YYNGEE. The CDR3 protein is CASSVGGAGREQYF. For the CDR3, the DNA is TGTGCCAGCAGCGTAGGGGGGGCCGGGAGGGAGCAGTACTTC.

The chain recombines TRBV7-9 with TRBJ1-2; a possible D gene is TRBD1 (5 bases). V was pared by 0 bases and J by 6 bases, with 14 bases between. The germline V gene encodes CDR1 SEHNR and CDR2 FQNEAQ (reference sequence). The CDR3 is 15 residues long. The CDR3 region has the DNA TGTGCCAGCAGCTTAGCGTCGCAGGGTATGAATGGCTACACCTTC. Its protein is CASSLASQGMNGYTF.

The chain links TRBV7-2 to TRBJ2-3; TRBD2 agrees at 7 bases. Germline CDR1 SGHTA, CDR2 FQGNSA. The CDR3 loop spans 14 amino acids. V dropped 2 bases and J dropped 3; count of bases not matched to a gene: 2. The CDR3: CASSLLAATDTQYF. The DNA for the CDR3 is TGTGCCAGCAGCTTACTAGCGGCTACAGATACGCAGTATTTT.

The V call is TRBV6-1, the J call TRBJ2-2, with 8 bases fitting TRBD2. The CDR3 has 16 amino acids. V was pared by 1 base and J by 6 bases, with 7 bases of the junction left unmatched. Germline CDR1 and CDR2: MNHNS and SASEGT. Here the CDR3 DNA reads TGTGCCAGCAGTGAAGAGGTTAGCGGGACGGCCGGGGAGCTGTTTTTT. Translation gives CASSEEVSGTAGELFF.

V is TRBV25-1 and J is TRBJ2-5; D gene uncertain. The CDR3 length is 14 residues. Looked up from germline, CDR1 is MGHDK and CDR2 is SYGVNS. The V gene lost 5 bases and the J gene lost 2 bases, with 12 bases spanning the gap. This chain's CDR3 is CASSPPLEQETQYF. In DNA, the CDR3 is TGTGCCAGCAGTCCCCCTCTGGAGCAAGAGACCCAGTACTTC. The whole variable domain, remainder taken from reference TRBV25-1 and TRBJ2-5, is EADIYQTPRYLVIGTGKKITLECSQTMGHDKMYWYQQDPGMELHLIHYSYGVNSTEKGDLSSESTVSRIRTEHFPLTLESARPSHTSQYLCASSPPLEQETQYFGPGTRLLVL.